The present T cell receptor (beta chain) was sequenced within a study of T cells in Graves' hyperthyroidism and ophthalmopathy. Regarding the study as a whole: A model of 13 V-J features distinguished ophthalmopathy from stable hyperthyroidism.

Amplification of TCR beta CDR3 regions was performed using RNA transcripts as template. HTBI primers were used for first-round RT-PCR of the TCR CDR3. TCRdb independently ran MiXCR on the multiplex PCR reads; one entry per CDR3 protein. This table has roughly 380,000 distinct CDR3 sequences, approximately 15% appearing once. CDR1 SQVTM and CDR2 ANQGSEA come from the germline V gene. Trimming removed 3 bases at V and 1 base at J, with 6 bases between. The CDR3 contains 13 residues. On this clonotype: As yet, its antigen is unknown.

The source is a woman aged 60-75 years with Graves' hyperthyroidism. This sequence joins TRBV29-1 and TRBJ2-2; D unclear. The source material was blood. The CDR3 bases are TGCAGCGTTGATCGGGTGAACACCGGGGAGCTGTTTTTT. Residues: CSVDRVNTGELFF.